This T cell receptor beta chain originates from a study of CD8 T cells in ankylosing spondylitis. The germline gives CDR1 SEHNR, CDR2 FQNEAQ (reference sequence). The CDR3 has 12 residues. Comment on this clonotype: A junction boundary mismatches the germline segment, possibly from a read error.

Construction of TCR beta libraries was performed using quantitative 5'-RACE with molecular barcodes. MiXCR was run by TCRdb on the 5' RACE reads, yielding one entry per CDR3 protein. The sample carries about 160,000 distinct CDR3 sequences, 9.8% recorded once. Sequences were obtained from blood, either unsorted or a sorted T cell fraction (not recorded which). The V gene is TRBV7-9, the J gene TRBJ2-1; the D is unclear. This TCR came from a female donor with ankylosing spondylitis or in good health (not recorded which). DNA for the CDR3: TGTGCCAGCAGGTTAGGTAGGAGTGAGTGGTTCTTC. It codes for CASRLGRSEWFF. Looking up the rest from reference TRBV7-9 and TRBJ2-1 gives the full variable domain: DTGVSQNPRHKITKRGQNVTFRCDPISEHNRLYWYRQTLGQGPEFLTYFQNEAQLEKSRLLSDRFSAERPKGSFSTLEIQRTEQGDSAMYLCASRLGRSEWFFGPGTRLTVL.